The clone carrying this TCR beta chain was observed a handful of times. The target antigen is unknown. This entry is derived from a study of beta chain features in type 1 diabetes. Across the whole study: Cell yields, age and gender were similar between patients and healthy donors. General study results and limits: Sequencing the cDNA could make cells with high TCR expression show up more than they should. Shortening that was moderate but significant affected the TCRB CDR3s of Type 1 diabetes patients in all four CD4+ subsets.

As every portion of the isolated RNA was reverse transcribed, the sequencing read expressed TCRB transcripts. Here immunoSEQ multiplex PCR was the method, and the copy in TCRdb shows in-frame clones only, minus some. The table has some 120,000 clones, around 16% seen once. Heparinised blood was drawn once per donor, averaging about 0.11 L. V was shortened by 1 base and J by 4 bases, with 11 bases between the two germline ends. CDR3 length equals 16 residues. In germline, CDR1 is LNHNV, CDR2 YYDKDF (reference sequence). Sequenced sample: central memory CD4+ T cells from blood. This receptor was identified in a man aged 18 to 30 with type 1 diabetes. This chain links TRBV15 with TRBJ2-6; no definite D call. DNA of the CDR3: TGTGCCACCAGCAGAGGAGGCTCCCTGGGGGCCAACGTCCTGACTTTC. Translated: CATSRGGSLGANVLTF.